This passage covers 21 T cell receptor beta chains from one sample sequenced in a study of shared clonotypes between healthy human individuals. TCRdb keeps only in-frame clones here, not all; method: immunoSEQ multiplex PCR. The repertoire has about 980,000 clones, 60% to 85% of them found once; the top ten carry nearly 1.5%. The source material was memory CD4+ T cells sorted from blood. Subset here: CD45RA-negative fraction. Receptors were obtained from a man aged 18-30 years in good health.

The J gene is TRBJ2-7, the V gene TRBV7-8; D is perhaps TRBD2 (6 bases). Trimming took off 5 bases at V and 1 base at J, with 9 bases between the two ends. The CDR3 contains 13 residues. Germline V CDR1 and CDR2: SGHVS, FQNEAQ. The CDR3: CASSVRESYEQYF. CDR3 bases: TGTGCCAGCAGCGTGCGGGAATCCTACGAGCAGTACTTC. Variable domain in full (rest from reference TRBV7-8 and TRBJ2-7): GAGVSQSPRYKVAKRGQDVALRCDPISGHVSLFWYQQALGQGPEFLTYFQNEAQLDKSGLPSDRFFAERPEGSVSTLKIQRTQQEDSAVYLCASSVRESYEQYFGPGTRLTVT.

The CDR3 sequence is CASSNIPLPPSDYEQYF. The CDR3 coding sequence is TGCGCCAGCAGCAATATCCCCTTACCGCCTAGCGACTACGAGCAGTACTTC. This rearrangement joins TRBV4-1 to TRBJ2-7; TRBD2 is a possible D gene (6 bases). This CDR3 spans 17 amino acids. Germline V lookup: CDR1 MGHRA, CDR2 YSYEKL. The germline V and J ends were trimmed by 5 bases and 3 bases, with 23 bases remaining between them.

The chain has TRBV21-1 and TRBJ2-7; the D call TRBD2 from the table was never checked on the DNA. TRBV21-1 is a pseudogene. The CDR3 covers 16 residues. The CDR3 sequence is CASSEVGTSASYEQYF. Here the CDR3 DNA reads TGTGCCAGCAGCGAAGTCGGGACTAGCGCATCCTACGAGCAGTACTTC.

The J gene is TRBJ1-5, the V gene TRBV7-2, with D maybe TRBD1 (6 bases). V was clipped by 0 bases and J by 4 bases, with 16 bases between them. The length of the CDR3 is 17 residues. In germline, CDR1 is SGHTA, CDR2 FQGNSA. In DNA form, the CDR3 reads TGTGCCAGCAGCTTAGCGCCGGGGGGGCTGGGAAATCAGCCCCAGCATTTT. Translating gives CASSLAPGGLGNQPQHF.

V is TRBV5-1 and J is TRBJ1-1; D is ambiguous. The V and J ends lost 7 bases and 1 base respectively, with 14 bases between them. Germline lookup yields CDR1 SGHRS and CDR2 YFSETQ. CDR3 size: 14 residues. The CDR3 DNA follows: TGCGCCAGCTCCCCCCGGGCGGAGAACACTGAAGCTTTCTTT. This codes for CASSPRAENTEAFF.

V usage is TRBV6-1 and J usage is TRBJ2-2; TRBD2 agrees at 10 bases. Germline assignment: CDR1 MNHNS and CDR2 SASEGT. With 4 bases clipped from V and 6 bases from J, the junction kept 2 bases outside the gene matches. There are 14 residues in the CDR3. CDR3 nucleotide sequence: TGTGCCAGCAGTGCCGGGACTAGCGCCGGGGAGCTGTTTTTT. Amino acids: CASSAGTSAGELFF.

Only one count was recorded for this clone. The chain carries TRBV9 and TRBJ2-2; no firm D call. The CDR3 runs to 13 residues. V was trimmed by 1 base and J by 5 bases, leaving 6 bases between them. CDR1 and CDR2 (germline): SGDLS, YYNGEE. DNA of the CDR3: TGTGCCAGCAGCGTAATCCCGACCGGGGAGCTGTTTTTT. It codes for CASSVIPTGELFF.

J is TRBJ2-7 and V is TRBV6-5; D gene uncertain. Trimming took 5 bases from V and 0 from J, leaving 8 bases between them. Germline V gene data show CDR1 as MNHEY and CDR2 as SVGAGI. CDR3 size: 13 residues. CDR3 bases: TGTGCCAGCAGTGAACTCTTCTCCTACGAGCAGTACTTC. Translated: CASSELFSYEQYF.

The chain carries TRBV7-9 and TRBJ2-3, with 8 bases matching TRBD2. Per the germline V gene, CDR1 is SEHNR and CDR2 is FQNEAQ (reference sequence). V trimming: 1 base; J trimming: 6 bases; junction bases outside the gene matches: 6. CDR3 size: 15 residues. CDR3: CASSLGGLDGDTQYF. The DNA of the CDR3 is TGTGCCAGCAGCTTAGGGGGACTAGACGGGGATACGCAGTATTTT.

This chain connects TRBV2 to TRBJ1-1; TRBD1 is a possible D gene (5 bases). The CDR3 runs to 14 residues. In germline, CDR1 is SNHLY, CDR2 FYNNEI. V lost 7 bases to trimming and J lost 2 bases, with 14 bases between them. The CDR3 DNA reads TGTGCCAGCACAGACAGTCTAGGAAACACTGAAGCTTTCTTT. Protein product: CASTDSLGNTEAFF.

CDR3 loop: CAWVPGGVSSYNEQFF. CDR3 nucleotide sequence: TGTGCCTGGGTTCCGGGGGGGGTAAGCTCCTACAATGAGCAGTTCTTC. The rearrangement uses TRBV30 and TRBJ2-1; 8 bases are shared with TRBD2. This CDR3 has 16 residues. The V and J ends lost 5 bases and 0 bases, in that order; junction bases with no gene match: 9. Germline CDR1 GTSNPN, CDR2 SVGIG (reference sequence).

The chain joins TRBV5-4 to TRBJ2-1; no firm D call. Germline loops: CDR1 SGHNT, CDR2 YYREEE (reference sequence). V gave up 0 bases and J gave up 12 bases, with 10 bases separating them. This CDR3 is built from 12 residues. This chain's CDR3 is CASSLVSSAQFF. In DNA form, the CDR3 reads TGTGCCAGCAGCTTGGTTTCCAGTGCGCAGTTCTTC.

This chain uses TRBV6-1 with TRBJ2-4, with D tentatively TRBD1 (6 bases). Deletions cut 2 bases from V and 8 bases from J, with 7 bases between. Germline V gene sequence: CDR1 MNHNS, CDR2 SASEGT. The CDR3 is 12 residues long. CDR3 residues: CASSENRDIQYF. The CDR3 DNA follows: TGTGCCAGCAGTGAAAACAGGGACATTCAGTACTTC.

The chain joins TRBV7-2 to TRBJ1-1; tentative D call: TRBD1 (5 bases). Deletions cut 4 bases from V and 2 bases from J, with 11 bases between. The CDR3 sequence is 14 residues long. CDR1 and CDR2 (germline): SGHTA, FQGNSA. The chain's CDR3 is CASSSSGGNTEAFF. The CDR3 DNA follows: TGTGCCAGCAGCTCTAGTGGGGGAAACACTGAAGCTTTCTTT. The entire variable domain, with the rest obtained from reference TRBV7-2 and TRBJ1-1, is as follows: GAGVSQSPSNKVTEKGKDVELRCDPISGHTALYWYRQSLGQGLEFLIYFQGNSAPDKSGLPSDRFSAERTGGSVSTLTIQRTQQEDSAVYLCASSSSGGNTEAFFGQGTRLTVV.

This clone was counted once. The chain employs TRBV4-1 and TRBJ2-3, with 13 bases aligning to TRBD2. V lost 1 base and J lost 4; bases outside the gene matches: 8. This CDR3 contains 18 residues. Germline-derived CDR1 and CDR2 are MGHRA and YSYEKL. The CDR3 protein is CASSQAYIGLAGADTQYF. As DNA, the CDR3 is TGCGCCAGCAGCCAAGCATACATCGGACTAGCGGGAGCAGATACGCAGTATTTT.

A note on this clone: The sample carries other DNA sequences with the same CDR3. The chain has TRBV6-5 and TRBJ1-3; possible D gene TRBD1, 5 bases. CDR1 and CDR2 (germline): MNHEY, SVGAGI. V gave up 6 bases and J gave up 2 bases, with 11 bases separating them. There are 14 residues in the CDR3. The CDR3 protein is CASSYGDPGNTIYF. As DNA, the CDR3 is TGTGCCAGCAGCTACGGGGACCCTGGAAACACCATATATTTT.

This clone has a handful of counts. This sequence joins TRBV6-1 and TRBJ2-7, with 8 positions matching TRBD1. CDR1 and CDR2 (germline): MNHNS, SASEGT. This CDR3 is 15 amino acids long. The V gene end was trimmed by 9 bases and the J gene end by 1 base; junction bases not matched to a gene: 11. As DNA, the CDR3 is TGTGCCAGTGATGTAGCAGGGGGCTTTTCCTACGAGCAGTACTTC. Its protein is CASDVAGGFSYEQYF.

J is TRBJ1-4 and V is TRBV4-3; weak D call: TRBD1 (5 bases). V was trimmed by 1 base and J by 2 bases, leaving 14 bases between them. The CDR3 consists of 17 residues. From germline, CDR1 is LGHNA and CDR2 YSLEER. Here the CDR3 reads CASSQVPGEATNEKLFF. The CDR3 coding sequence is TGCGCCAGCAGCCAAGTTCCGGGGGAAGCCACTAATGAAAAACTGTTTTTT.

The chain has TRBV15 and TRBJ2-4; D gene uncertain. The germline gives CDR1 LNHNV, CDR2 YYDKDF (reference sequence). Trimming stripped 9 bases from V and 2 bases from J, with 17 bases between. This CDR3 region has 15 residues. CDR3 amino acids: CATDHPGASKNIQYF. DNA for the CDR3: TGTGCCACGGACCACCCAGGCGCGTCCAAAAACATTCAGTACTTC.

The chain uses TRBV19 and TRBJ1-1; no definite D call. V lost 7 bases to trimming and J lost 4 bases, with 16 bases between them. The CDR3 runs to 14 residues. Germline V CDR1 and CDR2: LNHDA, SQIVND (reference sequence). DNA for the CDR3: TGTGCCAGTAAATCACAGAGTGCGGGCACTGAAGCTTTCTTT. Translation gives CASKSQSAGTEAFF.

This chain connects TRBV10-2 to TRBJ1-1, with 8 nucleotides matching TRBD1. This CDR3 is built from 14 residues. Per the germline V gene, CDR1 is WSHSY and CDR2 is SAAADI. V shed 4 bases, J shed 4 bases, and the junction held 5 bases outside the gene matches. CDR3 bases: TGCGCCAGCAGTGCCCAGGGGGCCGGCACTGAAGCTTTCTTT. Its translation is CASSAQGAGTEAFF.